The rows below give T cell receptor beta chains drawn from one sample of a study of T cells in Graves' hyperthyroidism and ophthalmopathy. TCRdb reprocessed the multiplex PCR reads via MiXCR and lists one record per CDR3 protein. This repertoire shows around 580,000 distinct CDR3 sequences, 35% to 55% found once; its top ten account for around 7.7%. Source material: peripheral blood or thyroid tissue (not recorded which). All receptors come from a woman aged 18 to 35 with Graves' hyperthyroidism. Both conserved end residues are part of each CDR3. Fields, in order: V gene, clone size, D gene, J gene, CDR3 DNA, CDR3 protein. D genes are given only for firm matches. The listing skips clone size in some rows; elsewhere it reads once, few, many or a size class.

v_call: TRBV24-1
clone_size: -
d_call: TRBD1
j_call: TRBJ1-2
cdr3_nt: TGTGCCACCAGTGACCGGACAGGGAGTTTCGGCTACACCTTC
cdr3_aa: CATSDRTGSFGYTF

v_call: TRBV30
clone_size: -
d_call: TRBD2
j_call: TRBJ2-5
cdr3_nt: TGTGCCTGGAGCCGGACTAGCCGGGAGACCCAGTACTTC
cdr3_aa: CAWSRTSRETQYF

v_call: TRBV2
clone_size: -
d_call: TRBD1
j_call: TRBJ1-6
cdr3_nt: TGTGCCAGCAGCGCGGGACAGCTTAATTCACCCCTCCACTTT
cdr3_aa: CASSAGQLNSPLHF

v_call: TRBV5-1
clone_size: -
d_call: TRBD1
j_call: TRBJ2-3
cdr3_nt: TGCGCCAGCAGCTTCACAGGGGAAACAGATACGCAGTATTTT
cdr3_aa: CASSFTGETDTQYF

v_call: TRBV25-1
clone_size: few
d_call: -
j_call: TRBJ1-1
cdr3_nt: TGTGCCAGGGGGGGGTTCACTGAAGCTTTCTTT
cdr3_aa: CARGGFTEAFF

v_call: TRBV12-3/TRBV12-4
clone_size: many
d_call: TRBD1
j_call: TRBJ1-4
cdr3_nt: TGTGCCAGCAGTACCATCGACAGGGCGGAGGAAAAACTGTTTTTT
cdr3_aa: CASSTIDRAEEKLFF

v_call: TRBV19
clone_size: -
d_call: TRBD1
j_call: TRBJ2-3
cdr3_nt: TGTGCCAGTAGGGGGACAGGGGGCACAGATACGCAGTATTTT
cdr3_aa: CASRGTGGTDTQYF

v_call: TRBV30
clone_size: few
d_call: -
j_call: TRBJ1-2
cdr3_nt: TGTGCCTGGAGTCCGACAGTCTTGTATGGCTACACCTTC
cdr3_aa: CAWSPTVLYGYTF

v_call: TRBV5-4
clone_size: -
d_call: TRBD2
j_call: TRBJ2-7
cdr3_nt: TGTGCCAGCAGCGTACCGACTAGCGGGAGATACGAGCAGTACTTC
cdr3_aa: CASSVPTSGRYEQYF

v_call: TRBV15
clone_size: many
d_call: -
j_call: TRBJ1-4
cdr3_nt: TGTGCCACCAGCAGAGATCGTGAGGAAAAACTGTTTTTT
cdr3_aa: CATSRDREEKLFF

v_call: TRBV7-3
clone_size: -
d_call: TRBD1
j_call: TRBJ1-5
cdr3_nt: TGTGCCAGCAGCTTATGGCCCGGGGGGGACAGGCAGAATAGCAATCAGCCCCAGCATTTT
cdr3_aa: CASSLWPGGDRQNSNQPQHF